This TCR beta chain was sequenced during a study of shared clonotypes between healthy human individuals. Details on this clone: The antigen is unknown. This same CDR3 is encoded by further DNA sequences in the sample.

Regarding the study as a whole: Among donors, clonotype sharing was expected to be affected by sequencing depth. Shared clonotypes across all four donors exceeded non-shared ones in generation probability.

Assay used: immunoSEQ multiplex PCR; TCRdb lists only in-frame clones, some missing. The sample contains over a million clones, around 78% of which appear only once. The CDR3 is made up of 15 amino acids. Germline V gene data show CDR1 as MNHEY and CDR2 as SVGAGI. Trimming took 0 bases from V and 0 from J, leaving 6 bases between them. The V gene is TRBV6-5, the J gene TRBJ1-5; D ambiguous. The sequencing input was memory CD4+ T cells from PBMCs. Sample subset: CD45RA-negative fraction. This clonotype was sampled from a man aged 18 to 30 in good health. Some clones in this sample may be carry-over from other donors' samples. CDR3 sequence: CASSYSTDSNQPQHF. In DNA form, the CDR3 reads TGTGCCAGCAGTTACTCGACGGATAGCAATCAGCCCCAGCATTTT.